A single sample gave rise to the 9 T cell receptor beta chains below, sequenced in a study of blood T cell repertoires in COVID-19. TCRdb's copy holds only in-frame clones and misses some; the assay was immunoSEQ multiplex PCR. The table lists about 140,000 clones, roughly 89% of them singletons. The sequencing input was peripheral blood. Receptors originate from a human donor in a cohort sampled during active COVID-19.

This chain uses TRBV6-5 with TRBJ1-1; no reliable D call. The germline V gene has CDR1 MNHEY and CDR2 SVGAGI. CDR3 length: 12 amino acids. The V end was cut by 4 bases, the J end by 3 bases, with 6 bases between. As DNA, the CDR3 is TGTGCCAGCAGTTCCCCAGACACTGAAGCTTTCTTT. Translated, it gives CASSSPDTEAFF.

V usage is TRBV19 and J usage is TRBJ2-5; 11 bases align to TRBD2. Trimming took 1 base from V and 3 from J; bases not matched to a gene: 4. This CDR3 region has 16 residues. The V gene's germline CDR1 is LNHDA and CDR2 SQIVND (reference sequence). The DNA for the CDR3 is TGTGCCAGTAGTATAGCTAGCGGGGGGATCAAAGAGACCCAGTACTTC. Protein: CASSIASGGIKETQYF.

The rearrangement joins TRBV10-3 to TRBJ2-2; TRBD1 agrees at 7 bases. Germline values: CDR1 ENHRY, CDR2 SYGVKD. The CDR3 covers 16 residues. The V and J ends lost 0 bases and 1 base, in that order; junction bases with no gene match: 2. CDR3 DNA sequence: TGTGCCATCAGTGAGTCTCAGGGGGAGAACACCGGGGAGCTGTTTTTT. It encodes CAISESQGENTGELFF.

V and J are TRBV6-5 and TRBJ2-1; D may be TRBD1 (6 bases). Trimming took off 6 bases at V and 2 bases at J, with 14 bases between the two ends. CDR3 size: 15 residues. Looked up from germline, CDR1 is MNHEY and CDR2 is SVGAGI. The CDR3 bases are TGTGCCAGCAGCCGACAGGCAGAAACCTACAATGAGCAGTTCTTC. Its translation is CASSRQAETYNEQFF.

This clone was counted between two and nine times. The rearrangement joins TRBV29-1 to TRBJ2-3, with TRBD2 matching over 13 bases. The CDR3 extends over 15 amino acids. Germline-derived CDR1 and CDR2 are SQVTM and ANQGSEA. V lost 4 bases and J lost 4; bases outside the gene matches: 5. The CDR3 DNA sequence: TGCAGCGTTGTAACTAGCGGGGGGGGCGCAGATACGCAGTATTTT. Encoded protein: CSVVTSGGGADTQYF.

The V call is TRBV4-3, the J call TRBJ1-3; perhaps TRBD1 as D (6 bases). The germline V and J ends were trimmed by 4 bases and 0 bases, with 10 bases remaining between them. The germline CDR1 and CDR2 sequences are LGHNA and YSLEER. The CDR3 extends over 15 amino acids. CDR3 nucleotides: TGCGCCAGCAGCCCCGGACAGAACTCTGGAAACACCATATATTTT. Its protein product is CASSPGQNSGNTIYF.

This clone occurred once. The V call is TRBV20-1, the J call TRBJ2-1, with D possibly TRBD2 on 5 matching bases. The germline CDR1 and CDR2 sequences are DFQATT and SNEGSKA (reference sequence). Trimming removed 5 bases at V and 7 bases at J, with 9 bases between. The CDR3 has 11 residues. The CDR3 here is CSALGVNEQFF. As DNA, the CDR3 is TGCAGTGCTCTCGGGGTTAATGAGCAGTTCTTC.

The rearrangement links TRBV19 to TRBJ1-5, with D possibly matching TRBD1 (6 bases). CDR3 length equals 15 residues. With 9 bases removed from V and 4 bases from J, the gap between germline ends came to 19 bases. CDR1 is LNHDA, CDR2 SQIVND, per germline (reference sequence). Here the CDR3 reads CASRDIGDFNQPQHF. Written as DNA, the CDR3 is TGTGCCAGCCGGGACATCGGAGATTTTAATCAGCCCCAGCATTTT.

The CDR3 nucleotides read TGTGCCAGCAGCGGTAGCGGGGGGGGTAAAGAGACCCAGTACTTC. Its protein product is CASSGSGGGKETQYF. The gene calls are TRBV9 and TRBJ2-5; 11 bases agree with TRBD2. This CDR3 is 15 amino acids long. From germline, CDR1 is SGDLS and CDR2 YYNGEE. Trimming took 3 bases from V and 3 from J; bases not matched to a gene: 4.